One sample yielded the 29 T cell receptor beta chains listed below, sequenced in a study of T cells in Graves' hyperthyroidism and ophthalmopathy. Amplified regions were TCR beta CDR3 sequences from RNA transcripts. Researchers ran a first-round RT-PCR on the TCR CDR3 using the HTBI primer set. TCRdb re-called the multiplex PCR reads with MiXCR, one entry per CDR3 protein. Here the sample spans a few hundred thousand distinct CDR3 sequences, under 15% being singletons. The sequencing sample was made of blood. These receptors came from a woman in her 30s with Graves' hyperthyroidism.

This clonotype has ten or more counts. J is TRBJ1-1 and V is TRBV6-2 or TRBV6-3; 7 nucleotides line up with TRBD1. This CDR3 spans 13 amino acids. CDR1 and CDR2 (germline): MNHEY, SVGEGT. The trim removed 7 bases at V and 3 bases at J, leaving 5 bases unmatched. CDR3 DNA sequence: TGTGCCAGCACTCTGACAGGGTACACTGAAGCTTTCTTT. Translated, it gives CASTLTGYTEAFF.

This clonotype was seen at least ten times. CDR3 sequence: CASSFSVSSYNEQFF. The CDR3 bases are TGCGCCAGCAGCTTTTCGGTAAGCTCCTACAATGAGCAGTTCTTC. The chain is built from TRBV5-1 and TRBJ2-1; D remains ambiguous. Trimming cost V 2 bases and J 0 bases, with 9 bases left between them. Germline CDR1 reads SGHRS; CDR2 reads YFSETQ. The CDR3 covers 15 residues.

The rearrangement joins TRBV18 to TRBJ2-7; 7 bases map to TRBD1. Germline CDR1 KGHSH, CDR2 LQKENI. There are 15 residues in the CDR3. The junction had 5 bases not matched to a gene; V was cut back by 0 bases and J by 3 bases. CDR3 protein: CASSPPWTGDYEQYF. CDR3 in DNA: TGTGCCAGCTCACCACCTTGGACAGGCGACTACGAGCAGTACTTC.

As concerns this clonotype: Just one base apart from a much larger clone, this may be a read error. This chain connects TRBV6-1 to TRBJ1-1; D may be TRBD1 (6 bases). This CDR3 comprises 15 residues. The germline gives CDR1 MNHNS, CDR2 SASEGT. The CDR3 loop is CAGSEARGGETEAFF. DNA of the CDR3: TGTGCCGGCAGTGAAGCGCGAGGGGGAGAAACTGAAGCTTTCTTT.

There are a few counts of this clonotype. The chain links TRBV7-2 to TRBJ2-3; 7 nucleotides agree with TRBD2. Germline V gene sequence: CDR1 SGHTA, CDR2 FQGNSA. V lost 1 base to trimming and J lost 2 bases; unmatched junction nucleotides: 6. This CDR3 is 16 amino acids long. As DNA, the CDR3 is TGTGCCAGCAGCTTAGATGGTCTAGCGGTCACAGATACGCAGTATTTT. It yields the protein CASSLDGLAVTDTQYF.

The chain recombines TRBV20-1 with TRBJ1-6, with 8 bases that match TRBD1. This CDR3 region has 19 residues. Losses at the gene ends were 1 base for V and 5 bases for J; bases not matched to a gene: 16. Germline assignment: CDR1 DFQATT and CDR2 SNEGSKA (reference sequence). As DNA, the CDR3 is TGCAGTGCTAGAGCCGCGCGACTGGGTAGGGACAGGAATAATTCACCCCTCCACTTT. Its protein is CSARAARLGRDRNNSPLHF.

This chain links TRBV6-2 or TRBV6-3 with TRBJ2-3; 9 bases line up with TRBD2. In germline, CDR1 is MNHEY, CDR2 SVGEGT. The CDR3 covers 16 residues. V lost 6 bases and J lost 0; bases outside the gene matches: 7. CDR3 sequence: CASRSGLALSTDTQYF. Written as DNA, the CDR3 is TGTGCCAGCAGATCCGGACTAGCGCTTAGCACAGATACGCAGTATTTT.

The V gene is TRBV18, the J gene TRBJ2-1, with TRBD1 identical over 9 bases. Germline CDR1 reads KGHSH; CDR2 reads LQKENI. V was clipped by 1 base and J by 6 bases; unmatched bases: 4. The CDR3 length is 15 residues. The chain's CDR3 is CASSPRRTGVNEQFF. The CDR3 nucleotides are TGTGCCAGCTCACCACGACGGACAGGGGTCAATGAGCAGTTCTTC.

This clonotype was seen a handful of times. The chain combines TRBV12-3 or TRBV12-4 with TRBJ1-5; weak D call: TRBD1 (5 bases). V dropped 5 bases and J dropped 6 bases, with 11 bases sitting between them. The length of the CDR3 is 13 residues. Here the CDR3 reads CASSAGLAQPQHF. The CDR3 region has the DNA TGTGCCAGCAGTGCAGGGTTGGCTCAGCCCCAGCATTTT.

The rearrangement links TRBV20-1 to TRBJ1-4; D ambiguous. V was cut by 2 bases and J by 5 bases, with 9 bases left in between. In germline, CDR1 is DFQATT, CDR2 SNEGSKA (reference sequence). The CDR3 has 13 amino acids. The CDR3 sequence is CSARIGNNEKLFF. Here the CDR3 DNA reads TGCAGTGCTAGAATAGGGAACAATGAAAAACTGTTTTTT.

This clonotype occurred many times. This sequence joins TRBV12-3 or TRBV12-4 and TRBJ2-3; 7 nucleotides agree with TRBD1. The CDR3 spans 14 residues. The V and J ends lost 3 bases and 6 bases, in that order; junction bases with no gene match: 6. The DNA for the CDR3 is TGTGCCAGCAGTTTGAGGGGGCTAGGGGATACGCAGTATTTT. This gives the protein CASSLRGLGDTQYF.

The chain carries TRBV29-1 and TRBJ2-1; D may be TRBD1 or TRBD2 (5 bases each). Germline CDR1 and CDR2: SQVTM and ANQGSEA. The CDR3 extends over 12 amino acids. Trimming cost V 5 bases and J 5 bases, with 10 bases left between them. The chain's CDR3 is CSVTGTNNEQFF. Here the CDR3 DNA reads TGCAGCGTTACCGGGACGAACAATGAGCAGTTCTTC.

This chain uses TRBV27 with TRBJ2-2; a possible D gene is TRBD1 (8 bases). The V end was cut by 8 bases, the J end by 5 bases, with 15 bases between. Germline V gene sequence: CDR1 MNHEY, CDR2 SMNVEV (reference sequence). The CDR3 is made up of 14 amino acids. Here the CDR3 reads CASRYRGGTGELFF. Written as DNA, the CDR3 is TGTGCCAGCCGATACAGGGGGGGAACCGGGGAGCTGTTTTTT.

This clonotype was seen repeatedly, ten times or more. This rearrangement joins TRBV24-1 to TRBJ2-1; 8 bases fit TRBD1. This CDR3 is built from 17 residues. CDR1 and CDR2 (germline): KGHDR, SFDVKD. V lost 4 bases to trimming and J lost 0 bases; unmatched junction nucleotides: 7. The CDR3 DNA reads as TGTGCCACCAGTGAGGACAGGGCCATCGGCTCCTACAATGAGCAGTTCTTC. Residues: CATSEDRAIGSYNEQFF.

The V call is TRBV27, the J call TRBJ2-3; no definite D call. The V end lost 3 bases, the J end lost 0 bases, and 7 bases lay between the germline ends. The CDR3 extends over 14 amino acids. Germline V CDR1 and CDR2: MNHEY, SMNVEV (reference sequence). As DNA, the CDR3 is TGTGCCAGCAGTTTCCTCTTGAGCACAGATACGCAGTATTTT. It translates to CASSFLLSTDTQYF.

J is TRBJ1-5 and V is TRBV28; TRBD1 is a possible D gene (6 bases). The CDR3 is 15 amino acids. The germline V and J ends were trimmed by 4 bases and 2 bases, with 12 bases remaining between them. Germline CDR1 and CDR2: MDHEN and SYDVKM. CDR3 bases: TGTGCCAGCAGTTCCCAGGGGACTGGCAATCAGCCCCAGCATTTT. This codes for CASSSQGTGNQPQHF.

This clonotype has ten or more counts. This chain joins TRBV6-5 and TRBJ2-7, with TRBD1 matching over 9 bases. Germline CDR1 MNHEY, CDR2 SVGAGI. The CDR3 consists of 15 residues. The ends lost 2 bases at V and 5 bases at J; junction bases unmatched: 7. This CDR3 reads CASSYLRDRANEQYF. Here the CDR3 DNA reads TGTGCCAGCAGTTACCTCCGGGACAGGGCCAACGAGCAGTACTTC.

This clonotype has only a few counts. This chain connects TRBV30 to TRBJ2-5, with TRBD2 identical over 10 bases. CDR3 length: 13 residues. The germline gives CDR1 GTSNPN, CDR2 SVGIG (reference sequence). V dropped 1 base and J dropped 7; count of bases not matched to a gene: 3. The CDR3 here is CAWSELAGATQYF. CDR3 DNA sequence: TGTGCCTGGAGTGAGCTAGCGGGAGCGACCCAGTACTTC.

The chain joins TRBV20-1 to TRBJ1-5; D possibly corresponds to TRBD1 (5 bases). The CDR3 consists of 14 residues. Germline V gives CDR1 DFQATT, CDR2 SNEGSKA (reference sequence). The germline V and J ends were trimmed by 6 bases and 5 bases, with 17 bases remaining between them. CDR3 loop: CSAPQAGPDQPQHF. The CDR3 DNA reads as TGCAGTGCCCCACAGGCGGGTCCCGATCAGCCCCAGCATTTT.

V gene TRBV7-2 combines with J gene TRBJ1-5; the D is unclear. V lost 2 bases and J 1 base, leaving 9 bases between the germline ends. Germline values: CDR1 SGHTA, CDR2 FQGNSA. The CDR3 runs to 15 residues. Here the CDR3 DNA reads TGTGCCAGCAGCTTATATTGGGTGAGCAATCAGCCCCAGCATTTT. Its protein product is CASSLYWVSNQPQHF.

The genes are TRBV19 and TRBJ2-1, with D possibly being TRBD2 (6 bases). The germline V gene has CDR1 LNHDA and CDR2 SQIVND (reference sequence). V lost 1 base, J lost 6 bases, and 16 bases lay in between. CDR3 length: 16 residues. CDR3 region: CASSIGAGMRINEQFF. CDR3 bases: TGTGCCAGTAGTATAGGAGCGGGCATGAGGATCAATGAGCAGTTCTTC.

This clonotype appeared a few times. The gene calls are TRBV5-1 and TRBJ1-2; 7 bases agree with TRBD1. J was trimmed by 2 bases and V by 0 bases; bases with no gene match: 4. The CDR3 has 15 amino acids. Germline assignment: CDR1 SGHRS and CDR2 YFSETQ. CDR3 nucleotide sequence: TGCGCCAGCAGCTTGGCCGGGACAGAAAACTATGGCTACACCTTC. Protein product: CASSLAGTENYGYTF. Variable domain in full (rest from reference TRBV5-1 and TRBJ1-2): KAGVTQTPRYLIKTRGQQVTLSCSPISGHRSVSWYQQTPGQGLQFLFEYFSETQRNKGNFPGRFSGRQFSNSRSEMNVSTLELGDSALYLCASSLAGTENYGYTFGSGTRLTVV.

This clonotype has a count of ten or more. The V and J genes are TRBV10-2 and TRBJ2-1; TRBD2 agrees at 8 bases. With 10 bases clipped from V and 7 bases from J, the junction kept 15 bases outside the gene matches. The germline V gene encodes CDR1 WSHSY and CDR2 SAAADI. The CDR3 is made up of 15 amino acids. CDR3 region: CATKELSGTRNEQFF. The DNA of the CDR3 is TGCGCCACCAAAGAACTTTCCGGGACTAGAAATGAGCAGTTCTTC.

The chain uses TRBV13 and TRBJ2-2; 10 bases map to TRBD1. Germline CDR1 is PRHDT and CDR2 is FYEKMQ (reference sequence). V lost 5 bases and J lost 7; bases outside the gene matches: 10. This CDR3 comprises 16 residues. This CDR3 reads CASSTNRDRGYGELFF. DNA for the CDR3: TGTGCCAGCAGCACCAACCGGGACAGGGGATACGGGGAGCTGTTTTTT.

CDR3 sequence reads: CASSANTGGNTEAFF. The CDR3 coding sequence is TGCGCCAGCAGCGCCAATACAGGGGGCAACACTGAAGCTTTCTTT. The chain uses TRBV5-1 and TRBJ1-1; 9 bases match TRBD1. The V gene end was trimmed by 4 bases and the J gene end by 2 bases; junction bases not matched to a gene: 6. The CDR3 totals 15 residues. Germline CDR1 SGHRS, CDR2 YFSETQ.

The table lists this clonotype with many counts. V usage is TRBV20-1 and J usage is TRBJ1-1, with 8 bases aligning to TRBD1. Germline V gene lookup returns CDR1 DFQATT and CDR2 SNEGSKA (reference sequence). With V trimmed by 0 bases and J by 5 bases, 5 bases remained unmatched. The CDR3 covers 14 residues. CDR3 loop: CSARDRTGWTEAFF. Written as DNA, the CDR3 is TGCAGTGCTAGAGATCGGACAGGGTGGACTGAAGCTTTCTTT.

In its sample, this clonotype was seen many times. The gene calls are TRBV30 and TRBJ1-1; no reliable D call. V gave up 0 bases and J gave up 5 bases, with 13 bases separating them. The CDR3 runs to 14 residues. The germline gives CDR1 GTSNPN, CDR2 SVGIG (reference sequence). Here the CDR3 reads CAWSVLERRTEAFF. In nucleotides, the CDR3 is TGTGCCTGGAGTGTTCTAGAGCGAAGGACTGAAGCTTTCTTT.

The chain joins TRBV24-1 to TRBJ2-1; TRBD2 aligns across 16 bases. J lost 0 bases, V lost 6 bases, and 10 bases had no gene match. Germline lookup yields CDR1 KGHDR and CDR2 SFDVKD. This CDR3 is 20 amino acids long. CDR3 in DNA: TGTGCCACCAGTTCCAGGGAGGGACTAGCGGGGGGGGGCTCCTACAATGAGCAGTTCTTC. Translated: CATSSREGLAGGGSYNEQFF.

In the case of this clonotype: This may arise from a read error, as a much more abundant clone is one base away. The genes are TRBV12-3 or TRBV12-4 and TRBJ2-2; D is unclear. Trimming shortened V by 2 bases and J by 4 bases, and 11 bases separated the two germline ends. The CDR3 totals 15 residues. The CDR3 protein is CASSLSLVITGELFF. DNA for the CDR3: TGTGCCAGCAGTTTAAGTCTAGTCATCACCGGGGAGCTGTTTTTT.